The 12 T cell receptor beta chains given below trace back to one sample, sequenced in a study of post-analysis software for immune sequencing data (dated by TCRdb to about 2015). General findings and caveats noted by the study authors: Significantly higher frequencies in patients than in controls were found for roughly 5 TRBV segments, including TRBV5-6, TRBV5-1 and TRBV20-1.

The antigens these receptors bind are not known. The library was prepared using PCR. Sequenced on an Illumina HiSeq 2500. Unique molecular identifiers were incorporated into TCR beta cDNA libraries to reduce PCR and sequencing biases. Clones were called with MiXCR by TCRdb after fastp trimmed the public reads at Q25, and only in-frame beta chains were retained. CDR3 protein duplicates are merged, each entry listing the most common genes and DNA. The sample yields almost 700,000 distinct CDR3 sequences; 59% were counted once. The ten largest clonotypes hold around 10% of the sample. The specimen sequenced was blood. The receptors stem from a girl aged 2 to 10 with multiple sclerosis.

This CDR3 reads CSAALAGSTYEQYF. DNA for the CDR3: TGCAGTGCTGCACTAGCGGGGTCTACCTACGAGCAGTACTTC. The chain uses TRBV20-1 and TRBJ2-7; 10 bases are a match to TRBD2. After removal of 5 bases from V and 2 bases from J, the junction contained 6 bases not matched to a gene. This CDR3 contains 14 residues. Germline-derived CDR1 and CDR2 are DFQATT and SNEGSKA (reference sequence).

The chain combines TRBV5-1 with TRBJ2-1, with TRBD2 matching over 10 bases. CDR3 size: 15 residues. V lost 4 bases, J lost 5 bases, and 6 bases stayed unmatched. Germline V gives CDR1 SGHRS, CDR2 YFSETQ. The CDR3 is CASSGGTSVDNEQFF. CDR3 coding DNA: TGCGCCAGCAGCGGCGGGACTAGCGTGGACAATGAGCAGTTCTTC. The full variable domain, its missing parts supplied by reference TRBV5-1 and TRBJ2-1, is KAGVTQTPRYLIKTRGQQVTLSCSPISGHRSVSWYQQTPGQGLQFLFEYFSETQRNKGNFPGRFSGRQFSNSRSEMNVSTLELGDSALYLCASSGGTSVDNEQFFGPGTRLTVL.

The rearrangement uses TRBV12-3 or TRBV12-4 and TRBJ2-1, with 12 nucleotides matching TRBD2. CDR3 length equals 14 residues. J was trimmed by 7 bases and V by 9 bases; bases with no gene match: 7. Here the CDR3 reads CASRLAGVWNEQFF. The CDR3 DNA follows: TGTGCCAGTAGACTAGCGGGAGTCTGGAATGAGCAGTTCTTC.

The chain couples TRBV7-9 to TRBJ2-1; TRBD1 aligns across 10 bases. The CDR3 consists of 15 residues. V dropped 4 bases and J dropped 10; count of bases not matched to a gene: 10. CDR1 and CDR2 from the germline V gene are SEHNR and FQNEAQ (reference sequence). The CDR3 is CASSSPRGTGEEQFF. DNA of the CDR3: TGTGCCAGCAGCTCCCCCCGCGGGACAGGGGAAGAGCAGTTCTTC. Full variable domain (rest looked up from reference TRBV7-9 and TRBJ2-1): DTGVSQNPRHKITKRGQNVTFRCDPISEHNRLYWYRQTLGQGPEFLTYFQNEAQLEKSRLLSDRFSAERPKGSFSTLEIQRTEQGDSAMYLCASSSPRGTGEEQFFGPGTRLTVL.

The J gene is TRBJ1-2, the V gene TRBV12-3 or TRBV12-4; perhaps TRBD1 as D (6 bases). Trimming left V 6 bases short and J 8 bases short, with 19 bases between. The CDR3 runs to 14 residues. The CDR3 DNA reads as TGTGCCAGCAGGTCACTGGGGGGGCGCGGGGGCTACACCTTC. Translating it yields CASRSLGGRGGYTF.

The rearrangement joins TRBV4-3 to TRBJ2-3, with 10 bases identical to TRBD1. Germline V gene sequence: CDR1 LGHNA, CDR2 YSLEER. Trimming at V came to 0 bases and at J to 6 bases, leaving 9 bases not matched to a gene. CDR3 size: 17 residues. This CDR3 is CASSQDGPTGGGDTQYF. The CDR3, as DNA: TGCGCCAGCAGCCAAGACGGGCCGACAGGGGGCGGCGATACGCAGTATTTT.

The rearrangement uses TRBV3-1 and TRBJ1-5, with D possibly TRBD1 on 5 matching bases. The CDR3 loop spans 14 amino acids. Trimming shortened V by 1 base and J by 7 bases, and 11 bases separated the two germline ends. Germline V gene data show CDR1 as LGHDT and CDR2 as YNNKEL (reference sequence). The CDR3 loop reads CASSQGGGDQPQHF. CDR3 in DNA: TGTGCCAGCAGCCAAGGAGGTGGGGACCAGCCCCAGCATTTT.

This chain uses TRBV6-2 or TRBV6-3 with TRBJ2-5; possibly TRBD1 or TRBD2 for D (6 bases each). The germline V gene encodes CDR1 MNHEY and CDR2 SVGEGT. The CDR3 sequence is 19 residues long. The V end lost 2 bases, the J end lost 3 bases, and 25 bases lay between the germline ends. DNA for the CDR3: TGTGCCAGCAGTTACGGGGGGCGCCTGAGGATTAGGTCAGAAGAGACCCAGTACTTC. It specifies CASSYGGRLRIRSEETQYF.

This clonotype was recorded once. CDR3 bases: TGTGCCATCAGTGGACCACAGGCTACCACAGATACGCAGTATTTT. Its translation is CAISGPQATTDTQYF. The chain links TRBV10-3 to TRBJ2-3, with D possibly being TRBD1 (5 bases). V was trimmed by 4 bases and J by 2 bases, leaving 13 bases between them. Germline values: CDR1 ENHRY, CDR2 SYGVKD. The CDR3 has 15 residues.

The chain employs TRBV12-3 or TRBV12-4 and TRBJ2-7; D uncertain. The CDR3 runs to 14 residues. V was trimmed by 1 base and J by 3 bases, leaving 10 bases between them. The CDR3 DNA follows: TGTGCCAGCAGTTTAGAGGCGCCCAACTACGAGCAGTACTTC. Amino acids: CASSLEAPNYEQYF.

V usage is TRBV12-3 or TRBV12-4 and J usage is TRBJ2-1; TRBD2 agrees at 13 bases. Losses at the gene ends were 4 bases for V and 5 bases for J; bases not matched to a gene: 11. The CDR3 totals 18 residues. CDR3 nucleotide sequence: TGTGCCAGCAGTTCCATAAGACTAGCGGGGGGTGACCACAATGAGCAGTTCTTC. This encodes CASSSIRLAGGDHNEQFF.

This clonotype was counted between two and nine times. The genes are TRBV7-9 and TRBJ2-3; 8 nucleotides agree with TRBD2. Per the germline V gene, CDR1 is SEHNR and CDR2 is FQNEAQ (reference sequence). The CDR3 length is 14 residues. The V gene end was trimmed by 5 bases and the J gene end by 5 bases; junction bases not matched to a gene: 6. For the CDR3, the DNA is TGTGCCAGCAGCCACGAGCGGGAGCTAGATACGCAGTATTTT. It yields the protein CASSHERELDTQYF. Supplemented by reference TRBV7-9 and TRBJ2-3, the full variable domain reads DTGVSQNPRHKITKRGQNVTFRCDPISEHNRLYWYRQTLGQGPEFLTYFQNEAQLEKSRLLSDRFSAERPKGSFSTLEIQRTEQGDSAMYLCASSHERELDTQYFGPGTRLTVL.